This entry concerns a single TCR beta chain. This clone was seen once. Its recognized antigen is unknown. The record has no base qualities; no much larger clone is one base away. This specimen belongs to a study of OX40 agonist ivuxolimab in advanced cancers. Some background on the complete study: Ivuxolimab was an agonistic, fully human IgG2 monoclonal antibody directed against OX40 (CD134), a costimulatory receptor. Intravenous ivuxolimab was administered to patients every 2 weeks at six dose levels: 0.01, 0.1, 0.3, 1.5, 3 and 10 mg/kg. In the dose-escalation cohort, 75% to 90% of patients were male, and the mean age was 60 years with a range of roughly 20 to 79. The paper covers the monotherapy dose-escalation part of the phase I ivuxolimab trial, which included N ≈ 54 patients. Peripheral TCRbeta sequencing aimed to test whether ivuxolimab altered TCR sequence diversity and caused clonal T-cell expansion. Among the approximately 50 dose-escalation patients, 19 had hepatocellular carcinoma, approximately 15 melanoma, 9 renal cell carcinoma and 9 head and neck cancer. Patients were allowed to have had prior anti-PD-1, anti-PD-L1 or anti-CTLA-4 therapy, and 30% to 40% of the dose-escalation patients had previously received checkpoint inhibitors. Partial responses occurred in three dose-escalation patients: two with cutaneous melanoma and one with hepatocellular carcinoma.

Patients with a history of autoimmune disease or receiving systemic immunosuppression were excluded from the trial. Peripheral blood for TCR sequencing was collected from all dose cohorts at baseline, on cycle 4 day 1, and on cycle 7 day 1. The samples were taken from a phase I, first-in-human, multicenter, open-label dose-escalation trial of ivuxolimab. Adults with locally advanced or metastatic head and neck squamous cell, hepatocellular, melanoma or renal cell carcinoma were enrolled in the trial. Before TCR sequencing, CD4+ T cells and CD8+ T cells from peripheral blood were sorted into separate populations. Study-wide conclusions, independent of this receptor: In the 0.1-3.0 mg/kg groups, partial responders were among the patients with the lowest normalized peripheral clonal expansion, particularly in CD8+ T cells. Clonal expansion of both CD4+ and CD8+ blood T cells was observed from baseline to week 6 at doses 0.1 to 3.0 mg/kg. Low levels of normalized T-cell clonal expansion were also seen in some patients who did not respond. After ivuxolimab, expanded clones were on average more numerous among CD8+ T cells than among CD4+ T cells. The antigen specificity of the clonally expanded peripheral T cells was not determined.

To sequence the TCRbeta CDR3 region, genomic DNA was isolated from the sorted cells. The immunoSEQ Assay was used to sequence the TCRbeta CDR3 regions. This is the immuneACCESS table as TCRdb keeps it, with only in-frame sequences that have V and J called. A part of the clones is gone; compared with another copy, unresolved V genes explain less than half, and the rest is unexplained. The sample includes about 51,000 clones, with roughly four fifths observed a single time. More than 2.5% of the sample belongs to the ten largest clones. The CDR3 measures 13 amino acids from cysteine to phenylalanine. Only the CDR3 portion is preserved as DNA: 39 bases, with reading frame beginning at the first base. Trimming costs V 5 bases and J 8 bases, and their ends lie 15 bases apart. CDR1 and CDR2 were assigned from the germline V gene as MNHNS and SASEGT.

The input for sequencing was CD4+ or CD8+ T cells sorted from blood, taken in a trial of the OX40 agonist ivuxolimab. This TCR came from an adult with an advanced solid tumor such as melanoma, head and neck, liver or kidney cancer. The chain joins TRBV6-1 to TRBJ1-1, with no D gene named confidently. The DNA is as follows: TGTGCCAGCAGTCTCCAGACACGCGGCGAAGCTTTCTTT. It codes for CASSLQTRGEAFF.